What follows are 20 T cell receptor beta chains derived from one specimen sequenced in a study of shared clonotypes between healthy human individuals. Profiled with immunoSEQ multiplex PCR; TCRdb holds only in-frame clones, not every one. The data show around 440,000 clones, with roughly three quarters seen just once and around 13% held by the top ten. Sequencing was done on a sample of PBMCs. The source is a woman in her thirties or forties in good health. Some clones in this sample may be carry-over from other donors' samples.

Concerning this clone: Other DNA sequences of this sample code for an identical CDR3. The chain couples TRBV20-1 to TRBJ2-5; D not certain. Between the trimmed V and J ends, which lost 3 bases and 5 bases, there was a span of 7 bases. The CDR3 sequence is 11 residues long. Looked up from germline, CDR1 is DFQATT and CDR2 is SNEGSKA (reference sequence). CDR3 sequence: CSASLLETQYF. As DNA, the CDR3 is TGCAGTGCTAGTCTGTTGGAGACCCAGTACTTC.

This clone was counted a few times. The chain has TRBV6-6 and TRBJ2-5; the match to TRBD2 covers 8 bases. Matching the DNA end better, TRBJ2-7 makes the J call doubtful. Germline V gene lookup returns CDR1 MNHNY and CDR2 SVGAGI (reference sequence). CDR3 length: 12 residues. CDR3 amino acids: CASTGGGNEQYF. In nucleotides, the CDR3 is TGTGCCAGCACCGGGGGGGGAAACGAGCAGTACTTC.

This clone has just a few counts. The chain recombines TRBV5-1 with TRBJ2-5, with TRBD2 matching over 7 bases. Per germline, CDR1 SGHRS and CDR2 YFSETQ. Trimming removed 0 bases from V and 1 base from J; junction bases left unmatched: 3. The CDR3 is 15 amino acids. The CDR3 bases are TGCGCCAGCAGCTTGGGCTCTAGCGGCCAAGAGACCCAGTACTTC. It translates to CASSLGSSGQETQYF.

The V call is TRBV6-4, the J call TRBJ2-6, with 11 bases aligning to TRBD1. Germline CDR1 reads MRHNA; CDR2 reads SNTAGT. This CDR3 comprises 17 residues. Unmatched junction bases numbered 2, after V lost 4 bases and J lost 0 bases. The CDR3 coding sequence is TGTGCCAGCAGTGCCGGGACAGGGGGCTCTGGGGCCAACGTCCTGACTTTC. Translating it yields CASSAGTGGSGANVLTF.

This clone came up once. The rearrangement joins TRBV27 to TRBJ2-3, with 12 bases aligning to TRBD2. The CDR3 is 17 amino acids. Looked up from germline, CDR1 is MNHEY and CDR2 is SMNVEV (reference sequence). With V trimmed by 6 bases and J by 4 bases, 11 bases remained unmatched. CDR3 amino acids: CASRRLAGVSWADTQYF. CDR3 sequence (DNA): TGTGCCAGCAGGAGACTAGCGGGAGTGAGTTGGGCAGATACGCAGTATTTT.

The chain uses TRBV9 and TRBJ2-1, with D tentatively TRBD1 (5 bases). Germline-derived CDR1 and CDR2 are SGDLS and YYNGEE. The CDR3 runs to 15 residues. V shed 0 bases and J shed 4 bases, with 11 bases lying between them. In DNA form, the CDR3 reads TGTGCCAGCAGCGTAGTCCAGGGCGATTACAATGAGCAGTTCTTC. Protein sequence: CASSVVQGDYNEQFF.

This CDR3 is CASSPPISGIDTGELFF. DNA for the CDR3: TGTGCCAGCTCACCACCGATTAGCGGTATTGACACCGGGGAGCTGTTTTTT. The V gene is TRBV18, the J gene TRBJ2-2; weak D call: TRBD2 (6 bases). The CDR3 extends over 17 amino acids. Trimming took 0 bases from V and 3 from J, leaving 14 bases between them. CDR1 and CDR2 (germline): KGHSH, LQKENI.

Here the CDR3 reads CASSPGVSSGNTIYF. CDR3 nucleotide sequence: TGTGCCAGCTCACCGGGAGTTTCGTCTGGAAACACCATATATTTT. The J gene is TRBJ1-3, the V gene TRBV18; D ambiguous. This CDR3 contains 15 residues. Germline V gene lookup returns CDR1 KGHSH and CDR2 LQKENI. V was clipped by 3 bases and J by 1 base, with 10 bases between them.

The V gene is TRBV5-4, the J gene TRBJ2-5, with TRBD2 matching over 12 bases. Germline V CDR1 and CDR2: SGHNT, YYREEE (reference sequence). The CDR3 sequence is 19 residues long. The V gene end was trimmed by 0 bases and the J gene end by 5 bases; junction bases not matched to a gene: 14. Here the CDR3 reads CASSLGSGASGRGGETQYF. CDR3 DNA: TGTGCCAGCAGCTTGGGATCGGGGGCTAGCGGGAGGGGAGGTGAGACCCAGTACTTC.

The gene calls are TRBV7-8 and TRBJ2-3; D is undetermined. Germline values: CDR1 SGHVS, CDR2 FQNEAQ. Trimming stripped 1 base from V and 1 base from J, with 12 bases between. The CDR3 covers 16 residues. For the CDR3, the DNA is TGTGCCAGCAGCTTAGGAGCCAGGCCTGGCACAGATACGCAGTATTTT. Its translation is CASSLGARPGTDTQYF. Together with reference TRBV7-8 and TRBJ2-3, the CDR3 gives the full variable domain: GAGVSQSPRYKVAKRGQDVALRCDPISGHVSLFWYQQALGQGPEFLTYFQNEAQLDKSGLPSDRFFAERPEGSVSTLKIQRTQQEDSAVYLCASSLGARPGTDTQYFGPGTRLTVL.

The chain carries TRBV7-3 and TRBJ2-1; D is ambiguous. Germline V lookup: CDR1 SGHTA, CDR2 FQGTGA. Trimming removed 5 bases from V and 4 bases from J, with 6 bases in between. CDR3 size: 12 residues. The DNA of the CDR3 is TGTGCCAGCAGCATAGATTACAATGAGCAGTTCTTC. The encoded protein is CASSIDYNEQFF.

The chain is built from TRBV19 and TRBJ2-2, with 7 nucleotides matching TRBD1. The CDR3 is 16 residues long. V dropped 10 bases and J dropped 4; count of bases not matched to a gene: 15. Germline CDR1 reads LNHDA; CDR2 reads SQIVND (reference sequence). In DNA form, the CDR3 reads TGTGCCACCCGAGATCAGTTATACAGGGGCACCGGGGAGCTGTTTTTT. Residues: CATRDQLYRGTGELFF.

The V and J genes are TRBV19 and TRBJ2-2; 15 bases are shared with TRBD2. V shed 6 bases, J shed 6 bases, and the junction held 11 bases outside the gene matches. The CDR3 runs to 18 residues. The germline gives CDR1 LNHDA, CDR2 SQIVND (reference sequence). The CDR3 nucleotides read TGTGCCAGTAGCCCCAGGACTAGCGGGAGGGCCGGGGCCGGGGAGCTGTTTTTT. This sequence encodes CASSPRTSGRAGAGELFF.

The chain is built from TRBV4-2 and TRBJ1-2; no reliable D call. The CDR3 runs to 14 residues. Germline loops: CDR1 LGHNA, CDR2 YNFKEQ. V was shortened by 0 bases and J by 3 bases, with 8 bases between the two germline ends. CDR3 region: CASSQDRRYYGYTF. In nucleotides, the CDR3 is TGTGCCAGCAGCCAAGACAGGCGATACTATGGCTACACCTTC.

About this clone: A far bigger clonotype differs at one base, so this is likely a read error. The same CDR3 can be traced to other DNA sequences in this sample. The genes are TRBV2 and TRBJ2-2; D possibly matches TRBD1 or TRBD2 (5 bases each). The CDR3 covers 15 residues. The germline V gene has CDR1 SNHLY and CDR2 FYNNEI. This chain's CDR3 is CASSPPAAGAGELFF. CDR3 nucleotides: TGTGCCAGCAGTCCACCAGCAGCCGGGGCCGGGGAGCTGTTTTTC.

This clone came up a few times. A much bigger clone sits one base away, suggesting this may be a read error. The J gene is TRBJ2-1, the V gene TRBV6-4, with a possible D match to TRBD2 (6 bases). This CDR3 region has 14 residues. Per germline, CDR1 MRHNA and CDR2 SNTAGT. The CDR3 sequence is CASAPRESHNGQFF. DNA for the CDR3: TGTGCCAGCGCCCCCCGGGAGTCCCACAATGGGCAGTTCTTC.

This clone was observed once. The chain couples TRBV27 to TRBJ1-5; 12 bases match TRBD1. The germline gives CDR1 MNHEY, CDR2 SMNVEV (reference sequence). The J segment lost 2 bases and the V segment lost 5 bases, leaving 4 bases of the junction unmatched. The CDR3 runs to 16 residues. The CDR3, as DNA: TGTGCCAGCAGTCCGGGGACAGGGGGCGGCAATCAGCCCCAGCATTTT. Translated, it gives CASSPGTGGGNQPQHF.

This rearrangement joins TRBV7-6 to TRBJ2-2; no reliable D call. The CDR3 is 14 residues long. CDR1 and CDR2 from the germline V gene are SGHVS and FNYEAQ. V was pared by 4 bases and J by 7 bases, with 13 bases between. The CDR3 DNA reads as TGTGCCAGCAGCTCAATCGACCTTGGCGGGGAGCTGTTTTTT. Translated, it gives CASSSIDLGGELFF.

V is TRBV20-1 and J is TRBJ2-5; D is perhaps TRBD2 (6 bases). Germline V gene lookup returns CDR1 DFQATT and CDR2 SNEGSKA (reference sequence). This CDR3 is 11 amino acids long. CDR3 nucleotide sequence: TGCTCGGGGGAACTCGGGGAGACCCAGTACTTC. Translating it yields CSGELGETQYF.

The chain is built from TRBV6-4 and TRBJ2-7; 10 bases match TRBD2. The CDR3 contains 15 residues. Germline V CDR1 and CDR2: MRHNA, SNTAGT. J lost 3 bases, V lost 3 bases, and 5 bases had no gene match. CDR3 coding DNA: TGTGCCAGCAGTGAAATAGCGGGAGGCCACTACGAGCAGTACTTC. As protein: CASSEIAGGHYEQYF.